Below, 3 T cell receptor beta chains from the same sample are listed, as sequenced in a study of T cells in Graves' hyperthyroidism and ophthalmopathy. Amplification of TCR beta CDR3 regions was performed using RNA transcripts as template. RT-PCR in the first round (using the HTBI primer set) targeted the TCR CDR3. TCRdb re-analysed the multiplex PCR reads in MiXCR, keeping a single row per CDR3 protein. There are 600,000 to 700,000 distinct CDR3 sequences in the sample; about 14% occur only once, and roughly 4.3% lies in the top ten. Sequences were obtained from blood. These receptors were obtained from a woman in her thirties or forties with Graves' ophthalmopathy.

In this sample, this clonotype turned up many times. The chain is built from TRBV6-2 or TRBV6-3 and TRBJ1-1, with D unresolved. This CDR3 region has 15 residues. Trimming shortened V by 4 bases and J by 1 base, and 13 bases separated the two germline ends. Germline V CDR1 and CDR2: MNHEY, SVGEGT. In DNA form, the CDR3 reads TGTGCCAGCAGTTTCACCCTTTTTAGGAACACTGAAGCTTTCTTT. Encoded protein: CASSFTLFRNTEAFF.

The table lists this clonotype with many counts. This rearrangement joins TRBV12-3 or TRBV12-4 to TRBJ2-2; TRBD2 agrees at 9 bases. CDR3 length: 18 residues. Trimming removed 5 bases from V and 4 bases from J; junction bases left unmatched: 14. CDR3 DNA: TGTGCCAGCAGTCCCCTTCTAGCTGCGGGAGGGCGCACCGGGGAGCTGTTTTTT. Its protein product is CASSPLLAAGGRTGELFF.

This clonotype was counted many times. V gene TRBV2 combines with J gene TRBJ2-5; D is unclear. Trimming took 7 bases from V and 1 from J, leaving 4 bases between them. The length of the CDR3 is 11 residues. The germline gives CDR1 SNHLY, CDR2 FYNNEI. CDR3: CASISQETQYF. The CDR3 coding sequence is TGTGCCAGCATCAGCCAAGAGACCCAGTACTTC.